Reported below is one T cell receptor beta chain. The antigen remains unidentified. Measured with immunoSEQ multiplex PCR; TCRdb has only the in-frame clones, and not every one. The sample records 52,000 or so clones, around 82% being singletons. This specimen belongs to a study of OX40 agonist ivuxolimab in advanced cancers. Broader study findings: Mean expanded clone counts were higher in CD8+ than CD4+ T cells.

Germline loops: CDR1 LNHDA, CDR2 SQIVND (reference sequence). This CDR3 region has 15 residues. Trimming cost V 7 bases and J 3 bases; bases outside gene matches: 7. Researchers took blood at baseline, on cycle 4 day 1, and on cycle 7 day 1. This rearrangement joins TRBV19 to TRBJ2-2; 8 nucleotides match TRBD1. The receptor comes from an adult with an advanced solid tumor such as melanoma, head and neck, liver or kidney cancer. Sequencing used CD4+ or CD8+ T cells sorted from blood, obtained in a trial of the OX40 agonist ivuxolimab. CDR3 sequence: CASTRWGQDTGELFF. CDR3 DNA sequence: TGTGCCAGTACCCGGTGGGGACAGGACACCGGGGAGCTGTTTTTT.